Below, one TCR beta chain is given with its context. Its antigen is unidentified. This entry is derived from a study of blood T cells in healthy people across ages. A minimum of 7 million PBMCs was isolated per sample. A second PCR of roughly 7 to 11 cycles used a sample-barcoded 5' primer and a J-beta primer mix. TCRdb re-derived calls from the 5' RACE reads in MiXCR, one entry per CDR3 protein. The table shows 1,300,000 or so distinct CDR3 sequences, with approximately 59% occurring only once. Findings and limits, study-wide: For the donors, CMV status was unknown and possibly confounded expanded clonotype changes. One million T cells yielded diversity estimates that were considered underestimates. Older individuals had lower TCR beta diversity per million T cells (the decline was roughly linear).

Trimming pared 6 bases from V and 6 bases from J, leaving 14 bases between. The CDR3 loop spans 13 amino acids. This receptor was obtained from a man younger than 35 in good health. The sample comprised blood. The gene calls are TRBV12-3 or TRBV12-4 and TRBJ1-2; D is undetermined. CDR3: CASSGGEAHGYTF. In nucleotides, the CDR3 is TGTGCCAGCAGCGGTGGGGAAGCTCATGGCTACACCTTC.